This entry features one T cell receptor beta chain sequence. This sample was taken from a study of blood T cell repertoires in COVID-19. At the level of the study: Sources were T cells, B-cell-depleted T cells, or PBMCs; the material itself was cDNA or gDNA.

Original processing methods: Amplification with reference gene primers provided the estimates of nucleated cell counts. Produced via immunoSEQ multiplex PCR; TCRdb's table is partial and in-frame only. V and J calls and clone size are as listed in that table; D and trimming were resolved from the DNA. Of about 260,000 clones in the sample, about nine tenths were seen once. J was trimmed by 5 bases and V by 3 bases; bases with no gene match: 4. The CDR3 loop spans 13 amino acids. Germline V gene sequence: CDR1 DFQATT, CDR2 SNEGSKA (reference sequence). V usage is TRBV20-1 and J usage is TRBJ1-5; 7 nucleotides agree with TRBD1. This TCR was recovered from a man aged 40-49 years who had recovered from COVID-19. Sequencing was done on a sample of peripheral blood. CDR3 bases: TGCAGTGCTAGTGAGGGGGCGGATCAGCCCCAGCATTTT. It yields the protein CSASEGADQPQHF.